Below are 27 T cell receptor beta chains sequenced from a single sample in a study of T-cell memory formation after mild COVID-19. TCRdb re-called the 5' RACE reads with MiXCR, one entry per CDR3 protein. This sample has around 99,000 distinct CDR3 sequences, with approximately 15% found just once. The sample was PBMCs or a T cell subset sorted from them (not recorded which). The receptor set was obtained from a man aged 18 to 35 who had mild COVID-19 (a few samples of this study predate the infection). Cell type and time point are not known.

The chain recombines TRBV15 with TRBJ1-3; D uncertain. Looked up from germline, CDR1 is LNHNV and CDR2 is YYDKDF (reference sequence). This CDR3 is built from 15 residues. V was trimmed by 3 bases and J by 0 bases, leaving 9 bases between them. CDR3: CATSRRRISGNTIYF. CDR3 in DNA: TGTGCCACCAGCAGGCGTAGGATCTCTGGAAACACCATATATTTT.

The chain recombines TRBV25-1 with TRBJ2-5; D is perhaps TRBD1 (6 bases). The CDR3 has 15 amino acids. Germline CDR1 and CDR2: MGHDK and SYGVNS. Trimming removed 1 base from V and 5 bases from J, with 14 bases in between. The CDR3 region is CASSEWAGEMETQYF. DNA for the CDR3: TGTGCCAGCAGTGAATGGGCAGGGGAGATGGAGACCCAGTACTTC.

This clonotype was seen repeatedly, ten times or more. The rearrangement links TRBV6-5 to TRBJ2-2; D might be TRBD1 (6 bases). Between the trimmed V and J ends, which lost 4 bases and 8 bases, there was a span of 11 bases. Germline V gene lookup returns CDR1 MNHEY and CDR2 SVGAGI. This CDR3 has 13 residues. CDR3: CASSFGGAGELFF. The CDR3 bases are TGTGCCAGCAGTTTTGGGGGCGCGGGGGAGCTGTTTTTT.

This clonotype was counted between two and nine times. CDR3 protein: CASSLYLSHKSGNTIYF. The CDR3 region has the DNA TGTGCCAGCAGCTTATACTTGTCCCACAAATCTGGAAACACCATATATTTT. The chain recombines TRBV7-6 with TRBJ1-3; no clear D gene. The CDR3 runs 17 residues. Germline CDR1 SGHVS, CDR2 FNYEAQ. V was shortened by 2 bases and J by 1 base, with 15 bases between the two germline ends.

This rearrangement joins TRBV4-3 to TRBJ2-1; TRBD2 agrees at 7 bases. The germline CDR1 and CDR2 sequences are LGHNA and YSLEER. The CDR3 covers 16 residues. V lost 0 bases and J lost 4; bases outside the gene matches: 6. CDR3 loop: CASSQDRLARYNEQFF. Written as DNA, the CDR3 is TGCGCCAGCAGCCAAGATCGACTAGCCCGTTACAATGAGCAGTTCTTC.

The chain links TRBV7-2 to TRBJ1-4; D call uncertain. V was trimmed by 1 base and J by 1 base, leaving 13 bases between them. Germline V lookup: CDR1 SGHTA, CDR2 FQGNSA. The CDR3 has 17 amino acids. CDR3 residues: CASSLGVGRVTNEKLFF. The CDR3 coding sequence is TGTGCCAGCAGCTTAGGGGTAGGAAGAGTAACTAATGAAAAACTGTTTTTT.

This clonotype is a singleton in its sample. The chain links TRBV4-1 to TRBJ2-2; D is ambiguous. Germline CDR1 and CDR2: MGHRA and YSYEKL. This CDR3 has 13 residues. V was shortened by 0 bases and J by 5 bases, with 4 bases between the two germline ends. The CDR3 sequence is CASSQEETGELFF. CDR3 DNA: TGCGCCAGCAGCCAAGAAGAAACCGGGGAGCTGTTTTTT.

This clonotype came up a few times. The chain is built from TRBV7-9 and TRBJ2-1, with 12 bases matching TRBD2. Germline values: CDR1 SEHNR, CDR2 FQNEAQ (reference sequence). V was pared by 4 bases and J by 0 bases, with 16 bases of the junction left unmatched. The CDR3 runs 21 residues. The CDR3 loop reads CASSSSILLAGGLSSYNEQFF. DNA of the CDR3: TGTGCCAGCAGCTCCTCCATCTTACTAGCGGGGGGTCTTAGCTCCTACAATGAGCAGTTCTTC.

The V and J genes are TRBV4-1 and TRBJ1-2; possibly TRBD1 for D (5 bases). CDR3 length: 18 amino acids. Trimming pared 1 base from V and 4 bases from J, leaving 22 bases between. Germline CDR1 and CDR2: MGHRA and YSYEKL. As DNA, the CDR3 is TGCGCCAGCAGCCAAGCGGTACAGGTCATACAATGGCCCTATGGCTACACCTTC. This codes for CASSQAVQVIQWPYGYTF.

The rearrangement links TRBV10-1 to TRBJ2-2; TRBD1 is a possible D gene (5 bases). CDR1 is WNHNN and CDR2 is SYGVQD in the germline V gene (reference sequence). Trimming took 6 bases from V and 3 from J, leaving 14 bases between them. The CDR3 loop spans 15 amino acids. The CDR3 coding sequence is TGCGCCAGCAGGGACGATAGGGGATACACCGGGGAGCTGTTTTTT. Amino acid sequence: CASRDDRGYTGELFF.

This chain uses TRBV20-1 with TRBJ2-1; no firm D call. The CDR3 has 14 amino acids. Between the trimmed V and J ends, which lost 3 bases and 2 bases, there was a span of 11 bases. CDR1 and CDR2 (germline): DFQATT, SNEGSKA (reference sequence). CDR3 residues: CSASGSGTYNEQFF. The CDR3 nucleotides read TGCAGTGCTAGCGGTTCAGGTACCTACAATGAGCAGTTCTTC.

The chain uses TRBV7-9 and TRBJ1-5; maybe TRBD1 (6 bases). V shed 1 base and J shed 6 bases, with 13 bases lying between them. Per germline, CDR1 SEHNR and CDR2 FQNEAQ (reference sequence). CDR3 size: 15 residues. The chain's CDR3 is CASSLGGGTRQPQHF. Written as DNA, the CDR3 is TGTGCCAGCAGCTTAGGAGGGGGGACACGTCAGCCCCAGCATTTT.

The sample holds a few counts of this clonotype. The chain joins TRBV4-3 to TRBJ1-6, with D possibly TRBD1 on 6 matching bases. Trimming removed 1 base at V and 4 bases at J, with 11 bases between. In germline, CDR1 is LGHNA, CDR2 YSLEER. CDR3 length: 16 amino acids. The DNA of the CDR3 is TGCGCCAGCAGCCAAGCGACAGGAGGATATAATTCACCCCTCCACTTT. It is translated as CASSQATGGYNSPLHF.

V usage is TRBV7-9 and J usage is TRBJ2-3, with D perhaps being TRBD1 or TRBD2 (5 bases each). This CDR3 has 16 amino acids. Trimming shortened V by 1 base and J by 4 bases, and 15 bases separated the two germline ends. Germline CDR1 reads SEHNR; CDR2 reads FQNEAQ (reference sequence). In DNA form, the CDR3 reads TGTGCCAGCAGCTTAGACCCGTTCGGGGCCGCAGATACGCAGTATTTT. Encoded protein: CASSLDPFGAADTQYF. The whole variable domain, remainder taken from reference TRBV7-9 and TRBJ2-3, is DTGVSQNPRHKITKRGQNVTFRCDPISEHNRLYWYRQTLGQGPEFLTYFQNEAQLEKSRLLSDRFSAERPKGSFSTLEIQRTEQGDSAMYLCASSLDPFGAADTQYFGPGTRLTVL.

The chain is built from TRBV3-1 and TRBJ2-5; the D is unclear. This CDR3 region has 15 residues. The ends were cut back, 0 bases at V and 2 bases at J, with 10 bases in the middle. The V gene's germline CDR1 is LGHDT and CDR2 YNNKEL (reference sequence). CDR3 coding DNA: TGTGCCAGCAGCCAAGACTCAGGATCTCAAGAGACCCAGTACTTC. Protein product: CASSQDSGSQETQYF.

The rearrangement joins TRBV4-2 to TRBJ2-2; D is possibly TRBD1 (6 bases). V gave up 2 bases and J gave up 4 bases, with 11 bases separating them. CDR1 LGHNA and CDR2 YNFKEQ come from the germline V gene. The CDR3 is made up of 15 amino acids. The CDR3 here is CASSQLVRGTGELFF. CDR3 DNA sequence: TGTGCCAGCAGCCAACTCGTCAGGGGCACCGGGGAGCTGTTTTTT.

This clonotype has only a few counts. The chain combines TRBV10-3 with TRBJ2-1; 12 nucleotides agree with TRBD2. Germline trimming cut 4 bases from V and 1 base from J; bases unmatched to any gene: 2. Germline V gives CDR1 ENHRY, CDR2 SYGVKD. The length of the CDR3 is 16 residues. As DNA, the CDR3 is TGTGCCATCAGTGGGACTAGCGGGGCTTCCTACAATGAGCAGTTCTTC. This codes for CAISGTSGASYNEQFF.

This clonotype was seen at least ten times. This chain connects TRBV4-1 to TRBJ2-2; 7 bases match TRBD1. Germline V gene sequence: CDR1 MGHRA, CDR2 YSYEKL. The CDR3 is 12 amino acids. J gave up 15 bases and V 4 bases, and 8 bases lay outside the gene matches. The CDR3 reads CASSLKGGELFF. DNA for the CDR3: TGCGCCAGCAGCCTCAAAGGGGGCGAATTGTTTTTT.

Ten or more counts support this clonotype. The rearrangement joins TRBV6-2 or TRBV6-3 to TRBJ2-1, with 8 bases identical to TRBD2. The CDR3 consists of 15 residues. V lost 5 bases and J lost 4; bases outside the gene matches: 7. Germline V gene data show CDR1 as MNHEY and CDR2 as SVGEGT. The CDR3 region is CASSEAGGDYNEQFF. The CDR3 bases are TGTGCCAGCAGTGAGGCGGGGGGAGATTACAATGAGCAGTTCTTC.

V is TRBV6-7 and J is TRBJ2-5; D gene uncertain. TRBV6-7 is sorted into the ORF group, with uncertain function. The CDR3 extends over 14 amino acids. V was shortened by 5 bases and J by 7 bases, with 17 bases between the two germline ends. CDR3: CASSRHLTKRTQYF. The CDR3 DNA follows: TGTGCCAGCAGTCGACACCTAACCAAGAGGACCCAGTACTTC.

The genes are TRBV7-2 and TRBJ2-3, with 7 bases matching TRBD2. Germline V lookup: CDR1 SGHTA, CDR2 FQGNSA. The junction had 14 bases not matched to a gene; V was cut back by 11 bases and J by 3 bases. The CDR3 is 15 residues long. The CDR3 spells CAGLWGGFPTDTQYF. For the CDR3, the DNA is TGTGCCGGCCTGTGGGGGGGTTTTCCAACAGATACGCAGTATTTT.

This clonotype has a count of ten or more. This chain connects TRBV7-9 to TRBJ2-7, with 8 nucleotides matching TRBD1. The germline V gene encodes CDR1 SEHNR and CDR2 FQNEAQ (reference sequence). The CDR3 has 15 amino acids. Trimming at V came to 5 bases and at J to 4 bases, leaving 10 bases not matched to a gene. The CDR3 DNA is TGTGCCAGCAGCGCGAAGGGACAGGATCCTTACGAGCAGTACTTC. Protein sequence: CASSAKGQDPYEQYF.

The V gene is TRBV4-1, the J gene TRBJ1-2; tentatively, D is TRBD1 (5 bases). In germline, CDR1 is MGHRA, CDR2 YSYEKL. V lost 2 bases to trimming and J lost 8 bases, with 15 bases between them. The CDR3 consists of 14 residues. CDR3 sequence (DNA): TGCGCCAGCAGCCAACCCGCCGGCACAGGCGGCTACACCTTC. Translating it yields CASSQPAGTGGYTF.

This clonotype was counted at least ten times. The CDR3 nucleotides read TGCAGTGCTAGTTTGGCCCTCTACAATGAGCAGTTCTTC. This translates into CSASLALYNEQFF. This chain connects TRBV20-1 to TRBJ2-1, with D unresolved. The V end lost 3 bases, the J end lost 3 bases, and 9 bases lay between the germline ends. The CDR3 has 13 residues. The germline gives CDR1 DFQATT, CDR2 SNEGSKA (reference sequence).

This chain uses TRBV3-1 with TRBJ2-7; D unclear. Germline lookup yields CDR1 LGHDT and CDR2 YNNKEL (reference sequence). The CDR3 consists of 14 residues. V was shortened by 1 base and J by 4 bases, with 11 bases between the two germline ends. CDR3 sequence (DNA): TGTGCCAGCAGCCAAGTCCCCAGCGAATACGAGCAGTACTTC. Encoded protein: CASSQVPSEYEQYF.

This clonotype was detected only a few times. V and J are TRBV4-1 and TRBJ2-7; tentative D call: TRBD2 (6 bases). Deletions cut 4 bases from V and 4 bases from J, with 17 bases between. From germline, CDR1 is MGHRA and CDR2 YSYEKL. This CDR3 has 15 residues. The CDR3 spells CASSLLEGGGYEQYV. CDR3 nucleotide sequence: TGCGCCAGCAGCCTCCTCGAGGGAGGAGGATACGAGCAGTACGTC.

This sequence joins TRBV20-1 and TRBJ2-7, with 9 bases lining up with TRBD1. Germline assignment: CDR1 DFQATT and CDR2 SNEGSKA (reference sequence). The CDR3 is 13 amino acids. V gave up 7 bases and J gave up 4 bases; unmatched junction bases: 8. CDR3 in amino acids: CSGSGTGSYEQYF. The CDR3 nucleotides read TGCAGTGGATCCGGGACAGGGAGTTACGAGCAGTACTTC.